This record concerns one TCR beta chain sequence. Its antigen remains unknown. The data are from a study of cytomegalovirus exposure and HLA in healthy donors. Overall study results and limits: In the roughly 130 validation repertoires, a later analysis found that first-cohort TCR clusters tended to co-occur.

Assay used: immunoSEQ multiplex PCR; TCRdb lists only in-frame clones, some missing. The sample carries fewer than 150,000 clones, approximately 86% recorded once. This CDR3 has 16 residues. CDR1 is MNHNS, CDR2 SASEGT, per germline. Trimming left V 0 bases short and J 8 bases short, with 19 bases between. What was sequenced was PBMCs. This clonotype originated in a woman between 18 and 30 years old in good health and CMV-seropositive. J is TRBJ1-2 and V is TRBV6-1, with D unclear. Here the CDR3 reads CASSEARVGDRQGYTF. In DNA form, the CDR3 reads TGTGCCAGCAGTGAAGCTAGGGTCGGGGATCGGCAAGGCTACACCTTC.